A single T cell receptor (beta chain) is shown here with its context. Antigen unknown. TCRdb analysed the reads with MiXCR anew, one entry per CDR3 protein. This table has more than 150,000 distinct CDR3 sequences, roughly 30% appearing once. This sample was taken from a study of T cell repertoires in cytomegalovirus infection. Study-wide background: It can be stated that public TCR beta signatures indicated CMV infection as well as a matching HLA type.

Notes on the study in general: Individuals carrying CMV plus the relevant HLA were identified by cumulative frequency of public TCR beta families. The ex vivo response was dominated by HLA-C-restricted CMV-specific TCR beta clonotypes.

This CDR3 contains 13 residues. Per germline, CDR1 SGHAT and CDR2 FQNNGV. Trimming shortened V by 1 base and J by 3 bases, and 5 bases separated the two germline ends. This sequence joins TRBV11-2 and TRBJ2-3; tentatively, D is TRBD1 (5 bases). This sequence originates from a human donor in good health (CMV status not recorded). Some clones in this sample may be carry-over from other donors' samples. The sequencing input was PBMCs. CDR3 DNA: TGTGCCAGCAGCTTAGGACAGACAGATACGCAGTATTTT. It specifies CASSLGQTDTQYF.